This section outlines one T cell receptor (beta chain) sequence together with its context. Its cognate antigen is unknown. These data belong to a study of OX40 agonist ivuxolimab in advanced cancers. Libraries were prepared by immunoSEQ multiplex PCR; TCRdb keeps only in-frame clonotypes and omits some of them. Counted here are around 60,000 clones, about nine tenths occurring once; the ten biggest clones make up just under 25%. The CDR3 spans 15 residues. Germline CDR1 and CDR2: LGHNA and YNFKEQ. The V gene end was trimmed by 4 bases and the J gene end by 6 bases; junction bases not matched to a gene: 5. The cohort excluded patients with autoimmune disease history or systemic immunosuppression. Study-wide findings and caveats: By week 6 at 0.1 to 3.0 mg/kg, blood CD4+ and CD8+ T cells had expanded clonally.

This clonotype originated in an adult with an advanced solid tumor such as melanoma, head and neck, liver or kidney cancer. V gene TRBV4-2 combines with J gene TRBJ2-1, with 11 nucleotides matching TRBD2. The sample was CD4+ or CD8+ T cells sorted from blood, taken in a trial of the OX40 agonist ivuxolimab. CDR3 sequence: CASSPLAGDSNEQFF. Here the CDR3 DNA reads TGTGCCAGCAGCCCACTAGCGGGAGATTCCAATGAGCAGTTCTTC.